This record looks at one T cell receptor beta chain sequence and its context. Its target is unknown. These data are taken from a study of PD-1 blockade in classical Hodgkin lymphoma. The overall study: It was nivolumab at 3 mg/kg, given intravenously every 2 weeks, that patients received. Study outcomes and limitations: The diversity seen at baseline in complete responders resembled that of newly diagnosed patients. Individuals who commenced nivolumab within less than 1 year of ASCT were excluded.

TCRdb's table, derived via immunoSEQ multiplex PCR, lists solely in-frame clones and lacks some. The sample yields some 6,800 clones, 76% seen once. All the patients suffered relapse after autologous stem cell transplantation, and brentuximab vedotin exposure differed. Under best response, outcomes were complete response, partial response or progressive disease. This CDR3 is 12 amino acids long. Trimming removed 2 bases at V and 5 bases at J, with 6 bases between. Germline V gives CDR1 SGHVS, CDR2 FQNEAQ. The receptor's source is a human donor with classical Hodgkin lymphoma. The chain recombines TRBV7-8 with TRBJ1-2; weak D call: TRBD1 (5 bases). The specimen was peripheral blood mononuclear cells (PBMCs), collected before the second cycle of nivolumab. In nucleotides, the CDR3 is TGTGCCAGCAGCTTATCAGGGTATGGCTACACCTTC. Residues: CASSLSGYGYTF.